These 14 T cell receptor beta chains were all obtained from the same sample, sequenced in a study of blood T cell repertoires in COVID-19. Using immunoSEQ multiplex PCR, the repertoire was profiled, and TCRdb retains in-frame clones only, with some absent. This table has 240,000 or so clones, about 84% appearing once. Sample: PBMCs or T cells enriched from blood (not recorded which). The origin of the receptors is a woman aged 45-65 years who had recovered from COVID-19.

The chain recombines TRBV3-1 (or the pseudogene TRBV3-2) with TRBJ2-3; a possible D gene is TRBD2 (5 bases). V was clipped by 5 bases and J by 1 base, with 16 bases between them. Germline V lookup: CDR1 LGHDT, CDR2 YNNKEL (reference sequence). This CDR3 is built from 16 residues. The CDR3: CASSSERTWGTDTQYF. The CDR3 DNA reads TGTGCCAGCAGCTCCGAGCGGACTTGGGGCACAGATACGCAGTATTTT.

The chain combines TRBV7-2 with TRBJ2-7; D is possibly TRBD1 (6 bases). The CDR3 loop spans 15 amino acids. Deletions cut 5 bases from V and 0 bases from J, with 14 bases between. CDR1 and CDR2 from the germline V gene are SGHTA and FQGNSA. The CDR3 protein is CASSQRDNPSYEQYF. For the CDR3, the DNA is TGTGCCAGCAGCCAGAGGGACAACCCCTCCTACGAGCAGTACTTC.

V is TRBV6-2 or TRBV6-3 and J is TRBJ2-5, with D perhaps matching TRBD2 (6 bases). V was cut by 4 bases and J by 5 bases, with 17 bases left in between. The CDR3 totals 15 residues. Germline V gene sequence: CDR1 MNHEY, CDR2 SVGEGT. As DNA, the CDR3 is TGTGCCAGCAGTTCAATAGCGGTGACGTGGGAGACCCAGTACTTC. Residues: CASSSIAVTWETQYF.

V is TRBV4-2 and J is TRBJ2-1; tentative D call: TRBD2 (6 bases). Germline V lookup: CDR1 LGHNA, CDR2 YNFKEQ. The CDR3 runs 18 residues. Trimming took 0 bases from V and 7 from J, leaving 22 bases between them. CDR3 in amino acids: CASSQDPPTSPLRNEQFF. The DNA for the CDR3 is TGTGCCAGCAGCCAAGACCCCCCTACTAGCCCCTTGAGGAATGAGCAGTTCTTC.

The V and J genes are TRBV19 and TRBJ1-5; D unclear. CDR3 length equals 16 residues. Germline CDR1 LNHDA, CDR2 SQIVND (reference sequence). V dropped 2 bases and J dropped 0 bases, with 11 bases sitting between them. In DNA form, the CDR3 reads TGTGCCAGTAGTATAAACCTTCAGTATAGCAATCAGCCCCAGCATTTT. Its protein is CASSINLQYSNQPQHF.

The chain links TRBV4-3 to TRBJ2-5; the D gene is possibly TRBD1 (6 bases). Trimming took off 3 bases at V and 1 base at J, with 15 bases between the two ends. Germline-derived CDR1 and CDR2 are LGHNA and YSLEER. This CDR3 has 16 residues. DNA of the CDR3: TGCGCCAGCAGCCATGGCAGGGGATTATCCCAAGAGACCCAGTACTTC. Protein: CASSHGRGLSQETQYF.

This clone was counted a few times. The chain uses TRBV18 and TRBJ1-2; D perhaps matches TRBD1 (6 bases). The germline CDR1 and CDR2 sequences are KGHSH and LQKENI. CDR3 length: 16 residues. V shed 0 bases and J shed 4 bases, with 15 bases lying between them. CDR3 coding DNA: TGTGCCAGCTCACCACCGGGCAGACAGGACAGCTATGGCTACACCTTC. It encodes CASSPPGRQDSYGYTF. The complete variable domain, with remaining parts taken from reference TRBV18 and TRBJ1-2, reads NAGVMQNPRHLVRRRGQEARLRCSPMKGHSHVYWYRQLPEEGLKFMVYLQKENIIDESGMPKERFSAEFPKEGPSILRIQQVVRGDSAAYFCASSPPGRQDSYGYTFGSGTRLTVV.

The gene calls are TRBV4-3 and TRBJ2-1, with TRBD1 as a possible D gene (5 bases). Germline CDR1 LGHNA, CDR2 YSLEER. V was pared by 3 bases and J by 4 bases, with 10 bases between. The CDR3 loop spans 14 amino acids. Here the CDR3 reads CASSQGLGYNEQFF. The CDR3 coding sequence is TGCGCCAGCAGCCAGGGGCTTGGATACAATGAGCAGTTCTTC.

The gene calls are TRBV7-2 and TRBJ2-1; 10 positions match TRBD2. Germline CDR1 is SGHTA and CDR2 is FQGNSA. The CDR3 runs to 19 residues. The V gene end was trimmed by 4 bases and the J gene end by 6 bases; junction bases not matched to a gene: 18. The CDR3 protein is CASSSRPSVLAGARNEQFF. CDR3 DNA: TGTGCCAGCAGCTCAAGACCGTCAGTTCTAGCGGGAGCGCGCAATGAGCAGTTCTTC.

V gene TRBV19 combines with J gene TRBJ2-5, with D perhaps TRBD2 (6 bases). V gave up 3 bases and J gave up 4 bases, with 15 bases separating them. The germline V gene encodes CDR1 LNHDA and CDR2 SQIVND (reference sequence). The CDR3 runs 15 residues. The CDR3 sequence is CASSMAQGGSETQYF. DNA of the CDR3: TGTGCCAGTAGTATGGCGCAGGGAGGATCAGAGACCCAGTACTTC.

The V and J genes are TRBV11-2 and TRBJ2-2; 7 bases fit TRBD2. Unmatched junction bases numbered 7, after V lost 6 bases and J lost 3 bases. The CDR3 is 15 amino acids. CDR1 and CDR2 (germline): SGHAT, FQNNGV. CDR3 sequence: CASRSLRGDTGELFF. The CDR3 DNA reads as TGTGCCAGCAGAAGTCTCCGGGGGGACACCGGGGAGCTGTTTTTT.

The V call is TRBV9, the J call TRBJ2-3, with 7 bases lining up with TRBD1. Germline loops: CDR1 SGDLS, CDR2 YYNGEE. The CDR3 loop spans 15 amino acids. Trimming removed 2 bases from V and 3 bases from J; junction bases left unmatched: 6. The CDR3 spells CASSVQGEGTDTQYF. In DNA, the CDR3 is TGTGCCAGCAGCGTTCAGGGGGAAGGGACAGATACGCAGTATTTT.

The chain employs TRBV30 and TRBJ1-2; tentative D call: TRBD1 (5 bases). Trimming removed 2 bases at V and 7 bases at J, with 23 bases between. Germline V gene data show CDR1 as GTSNPN and CDR2 as SVGIG (reference sequence). The CDR3 has 16 residues. The CDR3 sequence: CAWSYDTTVRYRGYTF. Here the CDR3 DNA reads TGTGCCTGGAGTTACGACACGACAGTACGGTACCGTGGCTACACCTTC.

The CDR3, as DNA: TGTGCCAGCAGCCAAGGGGTTGACAGGGGGCTTGCGAACACTGAAGCTTTCTTT. This gives the protein CASSQGVDRGLANTEAFF. The V call is TRBV3-1 (or the pseudogene TRBV3-2), the J call TRBJ1-1; the match to TRBD1 covers 10 bases. The CDR3 has 18 amino acids. The germline V gene encodes CDR1 LGHDT and CDR2 YNNKEL (reference sequence). J lost 1 base, V lost 1 base, and 9 bases had no gene match.